Given below is one TCR beta chain in context. Its antigen remains unidentified. Base-call qualities are not available, and no considerably larger clone is one nucleotide away. The time point tag for this specimen amounts to: persistent/refractory GD, antithyroid drugs over 5 years with positive TRAb. For both TCR sequencing and RNA sequencing, RNA was extracted from PBMCs using TRIzol. Graves' disease was diagnosed according to American Thyroid Association guidelines. Patients were recruited from an endocrinology department in Xi'an, China. Each patient gave 7 to 9.5 milliliters of peripheral blood, collected in an EDTA anticoagulant tube. Ficoll Paque Plus density gradient separation was used to isolate PBMCs, and no additional T cell sorting was done. An Agilent 2100 Bioanalyzer and agarose gel were used to check RNA quality, while a NanoDrop 2000 measured RNA concentration. The data derive from a study of regulatory T cells in long-lasting Graves disease (TCRdb year 2021). Background for the entire study: To count as having persistent Graves' disease, a patient had to have received antithyroid drug treatment for over 5 years with TSH receptor autoantibodies remaining persistently positive. Patients with persistent Graves' disease were compared with patients with newly diagnosed Graves' disease using TCR sequencing and RNA sequencing of peripheral blood. The study was registered as a clinical trial and conducted in China. A total of roughly 33 samples underwent TCR sequencing: about 13 from persistent and roughly 20 from newly diagnosed Graves' disease patients. Antithyroid drugs had been taken for approximately 10 years on average by persistent Graves' disease patients in the clinical cohort. Study-level results and caveats: The small sample size was acknowledged by the authors as a limitation that may reduce accuracy. Sequencing and analysis were restricted to the TCR beta chain. A larger number of public clonotypes was shared among persistent patients (under 3,000) than among newly diagnosed patients (around 880). Peripheral blood alone was examined, since thyroid tissue, which constituted the primary lesion, could not be accessed. Compared with newly diagnosed patients, patients with persistent Graves' disease had lower TCR Shannon entropy and fewer highly expanded clones, which suggests clonal expansion.

Libraries came from multiplex PCR. Sequencing was performed on an Illumina HiSeq 4000. TCR beta libraries were built with iRepertoire HTBI primers and Arm-PCR amplification of CDR3 regions. Gel purification was performed on PCR products prior to sequencing. As for how the authors treated the data: Gene usage analysis of CDR3 amino acid clonotypes used the roughly 60 TRBV and 14 to 15 TRBJ segments found across samples. COPE and FqMerger were used to merge filtered high-quality paired reads into contigs. BLAST was used to align contigs to IMGT TRBV, TRBD and TRBJ reference genes, with CDR3 defined following IMGT. Highly expanded clones were defined as clonotypes with a frequency above 0.1%. Shannon entropy served as the measure of repertoire diversity, while the Gini coefficient captured V-J evenness. Clonotypes shared by more than one individual were considered public. TCRdb redid the processing of the public reads, applying fastp at Q25 and MiXCR, and retained in-frame beta chains. Records with the same CDR3 protein are collapsed into one entry carrying the most frequent genes and DNA. These V and J calls derive from TCRdb rather than the authors' analysis. This sample lists 400,000 to 500,000 distinct CDR3 sequences; around a fifth were detected once. The ten biggest clones cover around 15% of the sample.

The origin of this receptor is a female donor with Graves disease. Sample: peripheral blood mononuclear cells (PBMCs), taken when the disease was refractory, from a patient treated with antithyroid drugs.

The nucleotide sequence is given as TGCAGTGCTAGAGATGGGGGGACAGGGGTGAACGAGCAGTACTTC. The encoded protein is CSARDGGTGVNEQYF. This chain is built from TRBV20-1 and TRBJ2-7; 10 central bases correspond to TRBD1. After removal of 0 bases from V and 5 bases from J, the junction retains 7 bases not matched to a gene. CDR1 DFQATT and CDR2 SNEGSKA are derived from the germline V gene (reference sequence). From the cysteine through the phenylalanine, the CDR3 covers 15 amino acids. Kept here is only the CDR3 DNA, which spans 45 bases and is read in frame from base 1.